This T cell receptor beta chain is from a study of neurological immune-mediated disorders. Study conclusions and caveats: CDR3 amino acid sequences of expanded clones were not shared across subjects, a result suggesting private repertoires in all groups.

A remark on this clonotype: Its antigen is currently unknown.

Time point specified: longitudinal time-point 1 (baseline). Preparation of the unsorted libraries drew on 2 million PBMCs stored at -80 C. The V and J ends lost 6 bases and 1 base respectively, with 9 bases between them. From germline, CDR1 is SNHLY and CDR2 FYNNEI. This CDR3 region has 14 residues. The team produced cDNA through 5'RACE using 10-nucleotide random UMIs. Every sequencing run generated over 170 million TCR-beta sequences from 15-18 subjects. TCRdb re-derived calls from the 5' RACE reads in MiXCR, one entry per CDR3 protein. In the table there are approximately 70,000 distinct CDR3 sequences, 10% of which are singletons.

Source material: PBMCs. V and J are TRBV2 and TRBJ2-2; tentatively, D is TRBD1 or TRBD2 (5 bases each). The receptor was derived from a man aged 25-45 years in good health. In DNA form, the CDR3 reads TGTGCCAGCAGGGGGGTTAGGAACACCGGGGAGCTGTTTTTT. Amino acid sequence: CASRGVRNTGELFF.